Below, one T cell receptor (beta chain) is given with its context. Its antigen is still unknown. Qualities for individual bases were not recorded, and no much larger clone is one base off. The time point label on this specimen signifies: week 5, during vaccination. Each vaccine dose was 300 ug of a 20-mer mutant IDH1 peptide in Montanide, given subcutaneously with topical imiquimod. All donors had newly diagnosed IDH1-mutant astrocytomas of WHO grade 3 or 4 that showed loss of nuclear ATRX. The samples were drawn from NOA16, a multicentre, single-arm, open-label phase I trial in Germany that tested a mutant IDH1 peptide vaccine in humans for the first time. Genomic DNA for TCRB sequencing was extracted from EDTA blood using the DNeasy Blood and Tissue Kit. This specimen comes from a study of a mutant IDH1 vaccine in newly diagnosed glioma (dated by TCRdb to about 2021). In the study overall: Patients were given eight vaccinations, in weeks 1, 3, 5, 7, 11, 15, 19 and 23, which matched visits V03 through V10. The roughly 34 treated patients were approximately 60% male and around 38% female, with a mean age of roughly 40 years. For exploratory analyses, approximately 23 treated patients had longitudinal TCRB deep sequencing done wherever samples were available. Peripheral blood was collected at six visits: V03 (baseline), V05, V07, V10, V12 and V13. In the chemotherapy-containing groups, vaccination started alongside temozolomide cycles, whereas in patients who had radiotherapy alone it started 4-6 weeks after radiotherapy. Prior to enrollment, standard therapy consisting of radiotherapy alone, temozolomide alone, or radiochemotherapy with temozolomide had been administered to patients, with the combination being received by most patients.

Overall study outcomes, separate from this receptor: Pseudoprogression seemed to be unrelated to changes in the top peripheral T cell clonotypes found by TCRB sequencing. According to the authors, sample limitations meant that analyses of patient blood samples could not be reproduced. Availability determined which PBMC samples were chosen for TCRB deep sequencing. Vaccine-induced immune responses across multiple MHC alleles were detected in about 93% of patients.

The CDR3 goes from the cysteine to the phenylalanine over 13 residues. Only the CDR3 part of the read is kept: 39 bases, read in frame from the first base. Trimming removed 7 bases from V and 1 base from J, leaving 7 bases between the germline ends. CDR1 MDHEN and CDR2 SYDVKM are derived from the germline V gene. Library prep was done by the immunoSEQ multiplex PCR assay. Rearranged TCR beta chain sequences were amplified with the hsTCRB Kit following the manufacturer's protocol. TCRB libraries were sequenced on an Illumina MiSeq. Regarding the original processing steps: Demultiplexing, trimming and gene mapping were performed with the kit vendor's proprietary platform. The clones in this table, taken by TCRdb from immuneACCESS, are in-frame only. Not every clone is retained; where verified, under half of the shortfall comes from an unresolved V gene, and the cause of the rest is unknown. V, J and clone size reflect that table, while D and trimming were determined from the DNA. The sample has 35,000 to 45,000 clones on record, roughly 79% of them singletons. The top ten constitute about 12% of the sample.

The sample consisted of PBMCs, taken from a glioma patient whose treatment included an IDH1 peptide vaccine. Recombination connected TRBV28 to TRBJ1-4, with TRBD1 as a weak D call on 5 bases. The TCR was taken from a man between 45 and 60 years old with glioma. The sequence in DNA is TGTGCCAGCACGGGGGAAACTAATGAAAAACTGTTTTTT. Its protein product is CASTGETNEKLFF.